The 24 T cell receptor beta chains presented below share a single source sample, sequenced in a study of blood T cell repertoires in COVID-19. Assay used: immunoSEQ multiplex PCR; TCRdb lists only in-frame clones, some missing. The sample records about 150,000 clones, about 90% being singletons. The sample comprised peripheral blood. These receptors were taken from a man aged 50 or older with acute or convalescent COVID-19.

This chain links TRBV27 with TRBJ2-1; no definite D call. Germline CDR1 reads MNHEY; CDR2 reads SMNVEV (reference sequence). The CDR3 runs 13 residues. V lost 2 bases and J 9 bases, leaving 11 bases between the germline ends. CDR3: CASSLPSVPEQFF. The CDR3 DNA reads as TGTGCCAGCAGTTTACCAAGCGTGCCTGAGCAGTTCTTC.

V usage is TRBV7-2 and J usage is TRBJ2-5; 7 bases are a match to TRBD1. Losses at the gene ends were 7 bases for V and 7 bases for J; bases not matched to a gene: 15. There are 15 residues in the CDR3. Germline loops: CDR1 SGHTA, CDR2 FQGNSA. The CDR3 coding sequence is TGTGCCAGCACCTTCGACAGGGCCCCCGAGGGGACCCAGTACTTC. It specifies CASTFDRAPEGTQYF.

In this sample, this clone turned up a few times. The V call is TRBV19, the J call TRBJ1-5, with 7 bases lining up with TRBD1. V gave up 5 bases and J gave up 10 bases; unmatched junction bases: 11. Germline CDR1 reads LNHDA; CDR2 reads SQIVND (reference sequence). This CDR3 comprises 14 residues. The CDR3 sequence is CASSVTGANSPQHF. The CDR3 nucleotides are TGTGCCAGTAGTGTTACAGGGGCCAACAGCCCCCAGCATTTT.

V and J are TRBV10-3 and TRBJ2-1, with 11 positions matching TRBD1. Trimming cost V 4 bases and J 6 bases; bases outside gene matches: 5. The CDR3 contains 15 residues. From germline, CDR1 is ENHRY and CDR2 SYGVKD. CDR3: CAISVRDRGTNEQFF. Here the CDR3 DNA reads TGTGCCATCAGTGTCCGGGACAGGGGGACCAATGAGCAGTTCTTC.

The chain carries TRBV19 and TRBJ1-1, with D possibly being TRBD1 (6 bases). Germline V gives CDR1 LNHDA, CDR2 SQIVND (reference sequence). The CDR3 length is 14 residues. The germline V and J ends were trimmed by 3 bases and 3 bases, with 11 bases remaining between them. CDR3 nucleotides: TGTGCCAGTAGTATTGTGGGGGCGGACACTGAAGCTTTCTTT. It codes for CASSIVGADTEAFF.

As regards this clone: Other DNA sequences in the same sample also yield this CDR3. The J gene is TRBJ1-4, the V gene TRBV5-1; no reliable D call. The germline V gene has CDR1 SGHRS and CDR2 YFSETQ. The CDR3 has 16 amino acids. Trimming removed 4 bases at V and 0 bases at J, with 13 bases between. This CDR3 is CASSPRGLATNEKLFF. DNA for the CDR3: TGCGCCAGCAGCCCCCGCGGGCTTGCAACTAATGAAAAACTGTTTTTT. Looking up the rest from reference TRBV5-1 and TRBJ1-4 gives the full variable domain: KAGVTQTPRYLIKTRGQQVTLSCSPISGHRSVSWYQQTPGQGLQFLFEYFSETQRNKGNFPGRFSGRQFSNSRSEMNVSTLELGDSALYLCASSPRGLATNEKLFFGSGTQLSVL.

The V gene is TRBV2, the J gene TRBJ2-1; D might be TRBD1 (7 bases). Germline assignment: CDR1 SNHLY and CDR2 FYNNEI. V dropped 3 bases and J dropped 5 bases, with 11 bases sitting between them. The CDR3 sequence is 14 residues long. Written as DNA, the CDR3 is TGTGCCAGCAGTGACAGGGGGAGGAACAATGAGCAGTTCTTC. This translates into CASSDRGRNNEQFF.

This chain connects TRBV7-8 to TRBJ1-4; D is possibly TRBD1 (6 bases). CDR1 and CDR2 (germline): SGHVS, FQNEAQ. V lost 7 bases, J lost 10 bases, and 19 bases lay in between. The CDR3 is 14 residues long. The CDR3: CASTRDRTEAKLFF. CDR3 bases: TGTGCCAGCACCAGAGACAGGACCGAGGCAAAACTGTTTTTT.

The chain joins TRBV2 to TRBJ2-1, with 10 bases that match TRBD2. Looked up from germline, CDR1 is SNHLY and CDR2 is FYNNEI. The CDR3 runs to 18 residues. Germline trimming cut 7 bases from V and 7 bases from J; bases unmatched to any gene: 19. CDR3 sequence reads: CASTYSGRAGAIRNEQFF. Written as DNA, the CDR3 is TGTGCCAGCACGTACAGCGGGAGGGCAGGCGCCATCCGTAATGAGCAGTTCTTC.

This chain uses TRBV6-1 with TRBJ2-7; 9 positions agree with TRBD2. Per the germline V gene, CDR1 is MNHNS and CDR2 is SASEGT. The CDR3 is made up of 15 amino acids. J gave up 3 bases and V 1 base, and 4 bases lay outside the gene matches. CDR3 protein: CASSEVAGANYEQYV. For the CDR3, the DNA is TGTGCCAGCAGTGAAGTAGCGGGGGCCAACTACGAGCAGTACGTC.

The V call is TRBV18, the J call TRBJ2-3; 7 nucleotides align to TRBD1. CDR3 length: 15 residues. The ends lost 1 base at V and 3 bases at J; junction bases unmatched: 4. Germline V gene lookup returns CDR1 KGHSH and CDR2 LQKENI. CDR3 in amino acids: CASSPLEGATDTQYF. DNA for the CDR3: TGTGCCAGCTCACCACTTGAGGGGGCAACAGATACGCAGTATTTT. The full variable domain, completed using reference TRBV18 and TRBJ2-3, is NAGVMQNPRHLVRRRGQEARLRCSPMKGHSHVYWYRQLPEEGLKFMVYLQKENIIDESGMPKERFSAEFPKEGPSILRIQQVVRGDSAAYFCASSPLEGATDTQYFGPGTRLTVL.

This clone was counted a single time. This chain links TRBV28 with TRBJ2-3, with D tentatively TRBD2 (5 bases). V lost 3 bases and J 2 bases, leaving 12 bases between the germline ends. The CDR3 sequence is 15 residues long. Germline V CDR1 and CDR2: MDHEN, SYDVKM. For the CDR3, the DNA is TGTGCCAGCAGTTTTCCGCGGGCCGCCACAGATACGCAGTATTTT. Its translation is CASSFPRAATDTQYF.

CDR3 sequence (DNA): TGTGCCAGCAGCTTAGGGGCAGGGGTCTACAATGAGCAGTTCTTC. Translated: CASSLGAGVYNEQFF. The V gene is TRBV7-9, the J gene TRBJ2-1; tentative D call: TRBD1 (6 bases). Trimming removed 1 base at V and 3 bases at J, with 10 bases between. This CDR3 is 15 amino acids long. Germline assignment: CDR1 SEHNR and CDR2 FQNEAQ (reference sequence). The full variable domain, in which reference TRBV7-9 and TRBJ2-1 provide the parts outside the CDR3, is DTGVSQNPRHKITKRGQNVTFRCDPISEHNRLYWYRQTLGQGPEFLTYFQNEAQLEKSRLLSDRFSAERPKGSFSTLEIQRTEQGDSAMYLCASSLGAGVYNEQFFGPGTRLTVL.

This clone showed up just once. The rearrangement joins TRBV12-3 or TRBV12-4 to TRBJ2-7; a weak D match, TRBD2 (5 bases). Trimming left V 10 bases short and J 0 bases short, with 13 bases between. CDR3 length equals 13 residues. The CDR3 DNA is TGTGCCACCAGACGGACTGCCTCCTACGAGCAGTACTTC. Residues: CATRRTASYEQYF.

The DNA of the CDR3 is TGTGCCAGTAGGGGACAGGGAGGCCGCAATCAGCCCCAGCATTTT. As protein: CASRGQGGRNQPQHF. The genes are TRBV19 and TRBJ1-5; 9 bases fit TRBD1. The CDR3 runs 15 residues. The junction had 5 bases not matched to a gene; V was cut back by 6 bases and J by 2 bases. Germline V lookup: CDR1 LNHDA, CDR2 SQIVND (reference sequence).

This clone was counted once. The chain combines TRBV30 with TRBJ1-2, with 7 bases identical to TRBD1. V lost 8 bases and J lost 3; bases outside the gene matches: 12. The germline gives CDR1 GTSNPN, CDR2 SVGIG (reference sequence). The CDR3 runs to 14 residues. The DNA for the CDR3 is TGTGCCACCTACCCGGGACAGCTACACTATGGCTACACCTTC. Translating gives CATYPGQLHYGYTF.

This chain links TRBV7-2 with TRBJ1-2; 9 bases are a match to TRBD1. The CDR3 spans 14 residues. V trimming: 8 bases; J trimming: 5 bases; junction bases outside the gene matches: 9. Per the germline V gene, CDR1 is SGHTA and CDR2 is FQGNSA. The CDR3 is CASGTRTGAYGYTF. CDR3 coding DNA: TGTGCCAGCGGTACCCGGACAGGGGCATATGGCTACACCTTC.

The rearrangement links TRBV7-3 to TRBJ2-7; D possibly corresponds to TRBD1 (6 bases). Between the trimmed V and J ends, which lost 5 bases and 2 bases, there was a span of 16 bases. The CDR3 loop spans 15 amino acids. The germline V gene has CDR1 SGHTA and CDR2 FQGTGA. As DNA, the CDR3 is TGTGCCAGCAGCCCCCAGACAGGACCAGCCTACGAGCAGTACTTC. Amino acids: CASSPQTGPAYEQYF.

The chain is built from TRBV30 and TRBJ2-5; no reliable D call. This CDR3 comprises 14 residues. Germline V gene lookup returns CDR1 GTSNPN and CDR2 SVGIG (reference sequence). The V and J ends lost 0 bases and 7 bases respectively, with 15 bases between them. CDR3 bases: TGTGCCTGGAGTGTATCAAGGCTGTCGGGGACCCAGTACTTC. Translation gives CAWSVSRLSGTQYF.

This chain uses TRBV3-1 (or the pseudogene TRBV3-2) with TRBJ2-1, with TRBD2 matching 10 bases. The V segment lost 6 bases and the J segment 6 bases; nucleotides outside the gene matches: 8. Germline CDR1 is LGHDT and CDR2 is YNNKEL (reference sequence). The CDR3 consists of 15 residues. The CDR3 sequence: CASRPSGTSVNEQFF. In DNA, the CDR3 is TGTGCCAGCAGACCATCTGGGACTAGCGTCAATGAGCAGTTCTTC.

The chain uses TRBV4-3 and TRBJ1-2, with 12 bases identical to TRBD1. The CDR3 is 15 amino acids. Per the germline V gene, CDR1 is LGHNA and CDR2 is YSLEER. With 5 bases clipped from V and 3 bases from J, the junction kept 4 bases outside the gene matches. The CDR3 DNA reads TGCGCCAGCAGCGATGGGACAGGGGGCGACTATGGCTACACCTTC. Translating it yields CASSDGTGGDYGYTF.

The chain combines TRBV7-9 with TRBJ1-1; D uncertain. The CDR3 sequence is 13 residues long. Trimming stripped 7 bases from V and 0 bases from J, with 9 bases between. CDR1 is SEHNR and CDR2 is FQNEAQ in the germline V gene (reference sequence). The CDR3 protein is CASKEGMNTEAFF. The CDR3 region has the DNA TGTGCCAGCAAAGAGGGAATGAACACTGAAGCTTTCTTT. The variable domain in full, completed from reference TRBV7-9 and TRBJ1-1, reads DTGVSQNPRHKITKRGQNVTFRCDPISEHNRLYWYRQTLGQGPEFLTYFQNEAQLEKSRLLSDRFSAERPKGSFSTLEIQRTEQGDSAMYLCASKEGMNTEAFFGQGTRLTVV.

J is TRBJ2-5 and V is TRBV7-9; 9 nucleotides align to TRBD1. Trimming took 5 bases from V and 5 from J; bases not matched to a gene: 12. The CDR3 runs 16 residues. The germline V gene encodes CDR1 SEHNR and CDR2 FQNEAQ (reference sequence). In DNA, the CDR3 is TGTGCCAGCAGCCAAAGGATGGGACAGGGAGGGGAGACCCAGTACTTC. This codes for CASSQRMGQGGETQYF.

The chain is built from TRBV5-1 and TRBJ1-6, with 9 bases aligning to TRBD1. The CDR3 has 16 amino acids. The V gene's germline CDR1 is SGHRS and CDR2 YFSETQ. V shed 1 base, J shed 8 bases, and the junction held 7 bases outside the gene matches. The CDR3 DNA is TGCGCCAGCAGCTTGCCCCAGGACAGGGGTGATTCACCCCTCCACTTT. This gives the protein CASSLPQDRGDSPLHF.